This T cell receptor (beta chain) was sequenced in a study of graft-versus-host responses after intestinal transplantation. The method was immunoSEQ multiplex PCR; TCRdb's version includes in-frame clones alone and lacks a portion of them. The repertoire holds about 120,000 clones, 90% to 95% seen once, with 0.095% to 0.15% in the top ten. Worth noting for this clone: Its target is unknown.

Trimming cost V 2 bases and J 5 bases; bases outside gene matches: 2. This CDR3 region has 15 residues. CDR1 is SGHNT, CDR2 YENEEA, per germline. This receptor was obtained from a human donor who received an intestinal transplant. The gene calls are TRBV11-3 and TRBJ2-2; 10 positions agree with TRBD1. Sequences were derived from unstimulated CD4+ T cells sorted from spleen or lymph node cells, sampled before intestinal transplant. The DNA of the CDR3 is TGTGCCAGCAGCTTACCGGGACAGGGGACCGGGGAGCTGTTTTTT. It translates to CASSLPGQGTGELFF.